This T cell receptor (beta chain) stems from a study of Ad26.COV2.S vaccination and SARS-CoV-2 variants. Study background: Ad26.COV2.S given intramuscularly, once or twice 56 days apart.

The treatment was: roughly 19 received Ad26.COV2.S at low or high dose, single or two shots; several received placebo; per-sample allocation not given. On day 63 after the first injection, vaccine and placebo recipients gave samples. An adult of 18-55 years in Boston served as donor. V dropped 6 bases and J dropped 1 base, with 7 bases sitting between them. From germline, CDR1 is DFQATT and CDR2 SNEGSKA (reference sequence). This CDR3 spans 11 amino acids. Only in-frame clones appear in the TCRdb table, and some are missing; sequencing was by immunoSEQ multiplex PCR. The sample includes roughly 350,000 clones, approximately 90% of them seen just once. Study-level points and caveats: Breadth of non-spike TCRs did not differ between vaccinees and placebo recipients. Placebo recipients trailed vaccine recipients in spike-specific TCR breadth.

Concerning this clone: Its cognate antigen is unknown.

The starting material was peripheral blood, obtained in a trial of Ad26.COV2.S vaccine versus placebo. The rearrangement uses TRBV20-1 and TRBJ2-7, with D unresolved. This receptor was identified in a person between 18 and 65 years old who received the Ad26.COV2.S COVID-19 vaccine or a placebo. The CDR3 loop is CSAARSYEQYF. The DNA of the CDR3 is TGCAGTGCCGCCCGGTCCTACGAGCAGTACTTC.